The present TCR beta chain was sequenced within a study of shared clonotypes between healthy human individuals. Broader study findings: It was expected that sequencing depth would affect clonotype sharing among donors.

With regard to this clone: Its antigen is not identified.

The data were produced by immunoSEQ multiplex PCR, yet TCRdb's version contains in-frame clones alone and is incomplete. The repertoire holds a few hundred thousand clones, with roughly 84% as singletons. The CDR3 is 16 residues long. In germline, CDR1 is MGHRA, CDR2 YSYEKL. V dropped 4 bases and J dropped 1 base, with 16 bases sitting between them. The rearrangement joins TRBV4-1 to TRBJ2-5; D perhaps matches TRBD2 (6 bases). Input material: memory CD8+ T cells sorted from blood. Subset meaning: CD45RO+ cells pooled with CCR7-negative TemRA cells. The receptor was derived from a man in his late teens or twenties in good health. This CDR3 is CASSLLEEGGQETQYF. CDR3 bases: TGCGCCAGCAGCCTTCTTGAGGAGGGAGGCCAAGAGACCCAGTACTTC.